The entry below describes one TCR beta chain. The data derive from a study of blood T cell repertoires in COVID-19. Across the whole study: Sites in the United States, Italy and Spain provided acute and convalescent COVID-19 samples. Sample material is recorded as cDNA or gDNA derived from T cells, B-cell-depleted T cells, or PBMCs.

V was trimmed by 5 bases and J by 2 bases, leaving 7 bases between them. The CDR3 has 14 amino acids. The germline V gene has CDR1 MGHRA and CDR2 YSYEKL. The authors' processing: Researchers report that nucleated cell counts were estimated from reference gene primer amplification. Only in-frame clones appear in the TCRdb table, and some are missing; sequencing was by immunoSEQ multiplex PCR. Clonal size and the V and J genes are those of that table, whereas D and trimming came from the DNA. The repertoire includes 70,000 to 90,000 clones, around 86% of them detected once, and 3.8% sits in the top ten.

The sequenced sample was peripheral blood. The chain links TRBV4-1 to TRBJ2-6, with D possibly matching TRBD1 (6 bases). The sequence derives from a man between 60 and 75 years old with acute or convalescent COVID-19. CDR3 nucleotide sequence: TGCGCCAGCAGCTACAGGGCTGGGGCCAACGTCCTGACTTTC. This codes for CASSYRAGANVLTF.